This T cell receptor beta chain is drawn from a study of blood T cell repertoires in COVID-19. Study-wide background: Acute and convalescent COVID-19 specimens originated in the United States, Italy and Spain. Sources were T cells, B-cell-depleted T cells, or PBMCs; the material itself was cDNA or gDNA.

This CDR3 is 17 amino acids long. The V end lost 2 bases, the J end lost 3 bases, and 15 bases lay between the germline ends. Germline assignment: CDR1 SGHDT and CDR2 YYEEEE. Original processing notes: Scientists estimated how many nucleated cells there were by amplifying reference gene primers. Sequencing used immunoSEQ multiplex PCR; TCRdb keeps in-frame clones, though not all of them. V and J calls and clone size are copied from that table; D and trimming were computed from the DNA. Here the sample spans 410,000 or so clones, about 91% being singletons. The Seattle patients, enrolled during active infection, were followed longitudinally.

The chain employs TRBV5-6 and TRBJ2-6; perhaps TRBD1 as D (5 bases). Sequenced sample: peripheral blood. The receptor was derived from a woman in her forties with COVID-19, enrolled during active disease. CDR3 nucleotide sequence: TGTGCCAGCAGCTTACCAGGGCTTCTTTTTGGGGCCAACGTCCTGACTTTC. It codes for CASSLPGLLFGANVLTF.